The rows below give T cell receptor beta chains drawn from one sample of a study of blood T cell repertoires in COVID-19. TCRdb's copy holds only in-frame clones and misses some; the assay was immunoSEQ multiplex PCR. The sample gives 220,000 or so clones, about 83% of which show up once; around 6.5% is in the top ten. Sample: PBMCs or T cells enriched from blood (not recorded which). Receptor source: a woman aged 40 to 55 who had recovered from COVID-19. Each CDR3 is given with its conserved first and last residue. Fields, in order: V gene, clone size, D gene, J gene, CDR3 protein, CDR3 DNA. The D gene is left open where the match is weak. Only part of the rows carry a size: once, few, many, or a class if the clone is expanded.

v_call: TRBV9
clone_size: -
d_call: -
j_call: TRBJ1-3
cdr3_aa: CASSPQIAGNTIYF
cdr3_nt: TGTGCCAGCAGCCCGCAGATTGCTGGAAACACCATATATTTT

v_call: TRBV28
clone_size: -
d_call: TRBD2
j_call: TRBJ2-5
cdr3_aa: CASSLSLAGVQETQYF
cdr3_nt: TGTGCCAGCAGTTTATCTCTAGCGGGAGTCCAAGAGACCCAGTACTTC

v_call: TRBV7-8
clone_size: -
d_call: -
j_call: TRBJ2-1
cdr3_aa: CASSPRRGQTFF
cdr3_nt: TGTGCCAGCAGCCCGCGGCGGGGCCAAACGTTCTTC

v_call: TRBV30
clone_size: once
d_call: -
j_call: TRBJ1-1
cdr3_aa: CAFQSGKTEAFF
cdr3_nt: TGTGCCTTCCAATCGGGAAAGACTGAAGCTTTCTTT

v_call: TRBV3-1/TRBV3-2
clone_size: -
d_call: TRBD2
j_call: TRBJ2-2
cdr3_aa: CASSQVGGAPTGELFF
cdr3_nt: TGTGCCAGCAGCCAAGTCGGGGGGGCTCCCACCGGGGAGCTGTTTTTT

v_call: TRBV3-1/TRBV3-2
clone_size: -
d_call: -
j_call: TRBJ1-2
cdr3_aa: CASTGTRYGYTF
cdr3_nt: TGTGCCAGCACCGGGACACGCTATGGCTACACCTTC

v_call: TRBV4-2
clone_size: -
d_call: TRBD1
j_call: TRBJ2-7
cdr3_aa: CASSQEAGTGGYEQYF
cdr3_nt: TGTGCCAGCAGCCAAGAGGCCGGGACAGGGGGCTACGAGCAGTACTTC

v_call: TRBV11-3
clone_size: -
d_call: -
j_call: TRBJ2-1
cdr3_aa: CASSPIKMTQVYNEQFF
cdr3_nt: TGTGCCAGCAGCCCTATAAAAATGACTCAAGTTTACAATGAGCAGTTCTTC

v_call: TRBV7-2
clone_size: -
d_call: -
j_call: TRBJ2-3
cdr3_aa: CASSLALWASTDTQYF
cdr3_nt: TGTGCCAGCAGCTTAGCGCTTTGGGCCAGCACAGATACGCAGTATTTT

v_call: TRBV7-8
clone_size: -
d_call: TRBD2
j_call: TRBJ2-2
cdr3_aa: CASSLRTSGSMNTGELFF
cdr3_nt: TGTGCCAGCAGCTTAAGGACTAGCGGGTCAATGAACACCGGGGAGCTGTTTTTT

v_call: TRBV7-2
clone_size: -
d_call: TRBD2
j_call: TRBJ2-3
cdr3_aa: CASSEGLAGGLPQYF
cdr3_nt: TGTGCCAGCAGCGAGGGACTAGCGGGAGGGTTGCCGCAGTATTTT

v_call: TRBV7-8
clone_size: -
d_call: TRBD1
j_call: TRBJ1-6
cdr3_aa: CASSLVRGINSPLHF
cdr3_nt: TGTGCCAGCAGCTTAGTCAGGGGGATTAATTCACCCCTCCACTTT

v_call: TRBV19
clone_size: few
d_call: TRBD1
j_call: TRBJ1-3
cdr3_aa: CASRGTDGNTIYF
cdr3_nt: TGTGCCAGTAGAGGGACAGACGGAAACACCATATATTTT